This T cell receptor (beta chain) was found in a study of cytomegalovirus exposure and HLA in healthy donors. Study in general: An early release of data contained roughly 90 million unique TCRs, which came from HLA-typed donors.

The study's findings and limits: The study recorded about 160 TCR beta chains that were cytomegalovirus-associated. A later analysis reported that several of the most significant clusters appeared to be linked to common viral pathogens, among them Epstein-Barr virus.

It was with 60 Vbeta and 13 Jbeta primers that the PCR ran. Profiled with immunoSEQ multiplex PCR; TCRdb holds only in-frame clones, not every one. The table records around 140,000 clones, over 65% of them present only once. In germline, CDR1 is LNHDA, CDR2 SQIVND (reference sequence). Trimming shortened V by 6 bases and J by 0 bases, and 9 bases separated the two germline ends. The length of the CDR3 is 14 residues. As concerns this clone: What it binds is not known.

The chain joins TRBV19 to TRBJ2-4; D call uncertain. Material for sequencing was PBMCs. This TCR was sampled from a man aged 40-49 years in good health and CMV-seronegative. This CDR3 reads CASRSVLAKNIQYF. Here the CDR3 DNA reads TGTGCCAGTAGGAGTGTTCTAGCCAAAAACATTCAGTACTTC. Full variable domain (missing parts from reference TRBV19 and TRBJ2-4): DGGITQSPKYLFRKEGQNVTLSCEQNLNHDAMYWYRQDPGQGLRLIYYSQIVNDFQKGDIAEGYSVSREKKESFPLTVTSAQKNPTAFYLCASRSVLAKNIQYFGAGTRLSVL.